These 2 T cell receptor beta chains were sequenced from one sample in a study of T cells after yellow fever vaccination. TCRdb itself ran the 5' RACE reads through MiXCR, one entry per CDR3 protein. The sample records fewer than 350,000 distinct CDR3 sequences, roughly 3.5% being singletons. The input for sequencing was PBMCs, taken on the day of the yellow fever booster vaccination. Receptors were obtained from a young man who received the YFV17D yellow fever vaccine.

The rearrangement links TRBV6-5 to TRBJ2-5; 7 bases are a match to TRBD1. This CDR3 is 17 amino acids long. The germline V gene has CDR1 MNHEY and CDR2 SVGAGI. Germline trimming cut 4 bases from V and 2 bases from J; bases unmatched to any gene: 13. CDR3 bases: TGTGCCAGCAGTTTTGGACAGGCTTGGACTGAACAAGAGACCCAGTACTTC. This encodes CASSFGQAWTEQETQYF.

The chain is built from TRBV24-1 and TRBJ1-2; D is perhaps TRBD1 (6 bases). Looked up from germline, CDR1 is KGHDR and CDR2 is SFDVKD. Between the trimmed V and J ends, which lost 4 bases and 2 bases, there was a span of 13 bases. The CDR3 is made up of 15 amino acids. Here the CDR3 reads CATSDRDRTNYGYTF. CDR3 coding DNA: TGTGCCACCAGTGACCGTGACAGGACCAACTATGGCTACACCTTC.